The clone carrying this T cell receptor (beta chain) was seen at least ten times. Trimming took 7 bases from V and 0 from J, leaving 16 bases between them. The CDR3 extends over 15 amino acids. Looked up from germline, CDR1 is MDHEN and CDR2 is SYDVKM. The sample comes from a study of T cells in Graves' hyperthyroidism and ophthalmopathy. Using RNA transcripts as the source, TCR beta CDR3 regions were amplified. The primer set for the first-round RT-PCR of the TCR CDR3 was HTBI. TCRdb called the multiplex PCR reads again in MiXCR, with one record for every CDR3 protein. The sample includes over 500,000 distinct CDR3 sequences, approximately 16% of them seen just once. Thyroid ultrasound, orbital computed tomography, clinical symptoms, and serum thyroxine and TRAb underpinned diagnoses.

The source material was blood. This chain uses TRBV28 with TRBJ2-7, with D maybe TRBD1 (6 bases). This clonotype was obtained from a woman in her 30s with Graves' ophthalmopathy. CDR3 DNA sequence: TGTGCCAGCACCTGGACAGACCATAGCTCCTACGAGCAGTACTTC. Translating it yields CASTWTDHSSYEQYF.